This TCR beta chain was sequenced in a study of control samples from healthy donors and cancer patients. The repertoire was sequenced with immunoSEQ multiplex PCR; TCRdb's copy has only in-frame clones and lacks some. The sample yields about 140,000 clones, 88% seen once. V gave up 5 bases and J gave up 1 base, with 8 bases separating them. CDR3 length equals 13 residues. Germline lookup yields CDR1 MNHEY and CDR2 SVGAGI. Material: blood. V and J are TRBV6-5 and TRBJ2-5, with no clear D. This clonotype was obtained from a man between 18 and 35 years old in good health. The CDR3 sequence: CASSPDPQETQYF. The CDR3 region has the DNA TGTGCCAGCAGTCCGGACCCCCAAGAGACCCAGTACTTC.